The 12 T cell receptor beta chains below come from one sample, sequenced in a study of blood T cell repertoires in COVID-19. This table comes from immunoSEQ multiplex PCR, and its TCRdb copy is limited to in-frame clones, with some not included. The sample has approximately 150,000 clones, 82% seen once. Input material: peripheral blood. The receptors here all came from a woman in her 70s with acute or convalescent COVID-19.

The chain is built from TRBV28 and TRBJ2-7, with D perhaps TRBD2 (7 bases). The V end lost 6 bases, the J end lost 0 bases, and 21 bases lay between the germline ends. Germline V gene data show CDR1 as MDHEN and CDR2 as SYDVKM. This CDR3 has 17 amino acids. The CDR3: CASSPAGGGRNSYEQYF. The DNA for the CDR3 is TGTGCCAGCAGCCCCGCCGGCGGGGGCAGGAACTCCTACGAGCAGTACTTC. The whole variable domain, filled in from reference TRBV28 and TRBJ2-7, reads DVKVTQSSRYLVKRTGEKVFLECVQDMDHENMFWYRQDPGLGLRLIYFSYDVKMKEKGDIPEGYSVSREKKERFSLILESASTNQTSMYLCASSPAGGGRNSYEQYFGPGTRLTVT.

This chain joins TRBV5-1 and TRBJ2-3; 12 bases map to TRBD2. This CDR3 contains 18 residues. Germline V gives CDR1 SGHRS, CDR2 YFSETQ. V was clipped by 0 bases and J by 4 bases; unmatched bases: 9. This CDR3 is CASSLAASGGAGPDTQYF. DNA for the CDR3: TGCGCCAGCAGCTTGGCTGCTAGCGGGGGGGCGGGCCCAGATACGCAGTATTTT.

The CDR3 region is CASSVDPARGEQYF. In DNA, the CDR3 is TGTGCCAGCAGCGTAGACCCCGCTAGAGGCGAGCAGTACTTC. The chain uses TRBV9 and TRBJ2-7; no clear D. Germline loops: CDR1 SGDLS, CDR2 YYNGEE. V was clipped by 0 bases and J by 6 bases, with 13 bases between them. The CDR3 runs to 14 residues.

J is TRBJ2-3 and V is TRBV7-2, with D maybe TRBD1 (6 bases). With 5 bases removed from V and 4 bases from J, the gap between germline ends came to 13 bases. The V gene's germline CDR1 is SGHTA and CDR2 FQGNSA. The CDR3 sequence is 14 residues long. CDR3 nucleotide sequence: TGTGCCAGCAGCCGCGGACAGTTACCAGATACGCAGTATTTT. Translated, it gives CASSRGQLPDTQYF. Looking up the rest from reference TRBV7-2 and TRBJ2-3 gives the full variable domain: GAGVSQSPSNKVTEKGKDVELRCDPISGHTALYWYRQSLGQGLEFLIYFQGNSAPDKSGLPSDRFSAERTGGSVSTLTIQRTQQEDSAVYLCASSRGQLPDTQYFGPGTRLTVL.

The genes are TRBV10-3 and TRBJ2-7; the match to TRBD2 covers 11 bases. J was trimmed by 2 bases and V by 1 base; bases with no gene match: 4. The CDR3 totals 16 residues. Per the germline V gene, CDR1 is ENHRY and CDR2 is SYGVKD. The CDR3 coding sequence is TGTGCCATCAGTGAGTTCGGGACTAGCGGAACCTACGAGCAGTACTTC. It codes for CAISEFGTSGTYEQYF.

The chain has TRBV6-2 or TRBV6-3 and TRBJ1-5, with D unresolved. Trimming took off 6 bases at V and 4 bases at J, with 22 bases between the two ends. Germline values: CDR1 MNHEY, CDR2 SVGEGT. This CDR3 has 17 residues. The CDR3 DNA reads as TGTGCCAGCAGCCAAGGGTTCGGAGGTGGAACAAATCAGCCCCAGCATTTT. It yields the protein CASSQGFGGGTNQPQHF.

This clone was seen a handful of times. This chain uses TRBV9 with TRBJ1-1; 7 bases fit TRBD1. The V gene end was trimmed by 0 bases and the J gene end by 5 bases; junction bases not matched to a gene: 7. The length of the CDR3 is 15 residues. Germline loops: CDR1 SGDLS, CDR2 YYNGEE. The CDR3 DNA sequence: TGTGCCAGCAGCGTAGATCCAGGGGGGATGACTGAAGCTTTCTTT. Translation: CASSVDPGGMTEAFF.

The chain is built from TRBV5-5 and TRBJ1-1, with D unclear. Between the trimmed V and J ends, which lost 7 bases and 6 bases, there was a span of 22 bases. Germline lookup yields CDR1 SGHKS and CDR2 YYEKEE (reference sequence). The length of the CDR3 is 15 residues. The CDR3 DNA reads TGTGCCAGCCGCAGTACAGCCCTTCTCGGCCCTGAAGCTTTCTTT. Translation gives CASRSTALLGPEAFF.

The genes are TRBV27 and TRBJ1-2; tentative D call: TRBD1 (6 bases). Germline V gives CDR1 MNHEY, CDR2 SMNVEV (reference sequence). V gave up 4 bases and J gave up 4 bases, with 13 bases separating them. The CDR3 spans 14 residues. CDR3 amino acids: CASSSGQPLYGYTF. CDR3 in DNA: TGTGCCAGCAGTTCAGGACAGCCTCTCTATGGCTACACCTTC.

The CDR3, as DNA: TGTGCCAGCAGTTTCCTACAGGGCGATGAGCAGTTCTTC. It encodes CASSFLQGDEQFF. V usage is TRBV27 and J usage is TRBJ2-1; D might be TRBD1 (6 bases). CDR3 length: 13 amino acids. Germline assignment: CDR1 MNHEY and CDR2 SMNVEV (reference sequence). V shed 3 bases and J shed 8 bases, with 11 bases lying between them.

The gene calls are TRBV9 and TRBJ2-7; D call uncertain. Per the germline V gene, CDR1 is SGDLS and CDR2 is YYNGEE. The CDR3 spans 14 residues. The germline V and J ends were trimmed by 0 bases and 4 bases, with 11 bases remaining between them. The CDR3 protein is CASSVGLSNYEQYF. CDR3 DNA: TGTGCCAGCAGCGTAGGGCTTTCCAATTACGAGCAGTACTTC.

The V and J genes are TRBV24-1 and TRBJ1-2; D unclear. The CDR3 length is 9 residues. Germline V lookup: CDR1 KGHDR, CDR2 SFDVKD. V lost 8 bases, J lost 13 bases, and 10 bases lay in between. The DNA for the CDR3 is TGTGCCACCACCTTCTATACCACCTTC. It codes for CATTFYTTF.